Below, one TCR beta chain is given with its context. A few counts support this clonotype. Its antigen is still unknown. A single base separates this from a much larger clone, so it may be a read error. The data originate from a study of CDR3 diversity in severe acne (dated by TCRdb to between 2017 and 2020). Library creation used PCR. Data came from an Illumina HiSeq 2000. Clones were called with MiXCR by TCRdb after fastp trimmed the public reads at Q25, and only in-frame beta chains were retained. One record per CDR3 amino acid sequence lists the most common genes and DNA. The sample includes about 98,000 distinct CDR3 sequences, with roughly 51% observed a single time. Roughly 12% of the sample belongs to the ten largest clones. The specimen was blood. The origin of this receptor is a male donor with acne.

The CDR3 region reads CATSRRQGNYEQYF. The bases are TGTGCCACCAGCAGAAGACAGGGGAACTACGAGCAGTACTTC. The V gene is TRBV15 and the J gene is TRBJ2-7; 8 bases in the middle match TRBD1. Including the terminal cysteine and phenylalanine, the CDR3 comprises 14 residues. The DNA shown is the 42-base CDR3, in frame from base 1. V and J are trimmed by 2 bases and 3 bases, and the gene matches miss 3 bases of the junction. For CDR1 and CDR2, the germline V gene (reference sequence) lists LNHNV and YYDKDF.